Here is one TCR beta chain with its context. This sample is drawn from a study of blood T cell repertoires in COVID-19. Trimming removed 1 base from V and 8 bases from J, with 17 bases in between. From germline, CDR1 is LGHDT and CDR2 YNNKEL (reference sequence). The CDR3 sequence is 15 residues long. Methods used by the authors: It was from reference gene primer amplification that nucleated cell counts were estimated. This table comes from immunoSEQ multiplex PCR, and its TCRdb copy is limited to in-frame clones, with some not included. For V, J and clone size, that table is used; D and trimming come from the DNA. The sample comprises a few hundred thousand clones, roughly 82% of which are singletons, and about 1.5% rests with the top ten.

This chain uses TRBV3-1 (or the pseudogene TRBV3-2) with TRBJ1-2; D uncertain. The sequence came from a woman in her thirties or forties who had recovered from COVID-19. What was sequenced was peripheral blood. CDR3 sequence reads: CASSQAWAGNTGYTF. The DNA of the CDR3 is TGTGCCAGCAGCCAAGCGTGGGCCGGGAATACGGGCTACACCTTC.